Presented here are 2 T cell receptor beta chains from one specimen sequenced in a study of blood T cell repertoires in COVID-19. TCRdb keeps only in-frame clones here, not all; method: immunoSEQ multiplex PCR. The repertoire has about 480,000 clones, around 89% of them found once; the top ten carry about 1.7%. The sample consisted of PBMCs or T cells enriched from blood (not recorded which). These receptors were taken from a woman in her 40s who had recovered from COVID-19.

The chain recombines TRBV11-1 with TRBJ2-3; D unresolved. The V gene lost 5 bases and the J gene lost 0 bases, with 6 bases spanning the gap. This CDR3 is 13 amino acids long. Looked up from germline, CDR1 is SGHAT and CDR2 is FQDESV (reference sequence). The CDR3 DNA follows: TGTGCCAGCAGCCCCTTTAGCACAGATACGCAGTATTTT. Its translation: CASSPFSTDTQYF. Combining the CDR3 with reference TRBV11-1 and TRBJ2-3 gives the whole variable domain EAEVAQSPRYKITEKSQAVAFWCDPISGHATLYWYRQILGQGPELLVQFQDESVVDDSQLPKDRFSAERLKGVDSTLKIQPAELGDSAMYLCASSPFSTDTQYFGPGTRLTVL.

V is TRBV27 and J is TRBJ1-4; D might be TRBD1 (5 bases). Germline CDR1 and CDR2: MNHEY and SMNVEV (reference sequence). The CDR3 is 15 residues long. V shed 3 bases and J shed 3 bases, with 11 bases lying between them. CDR3 in DNA: TGTGCCAGCAGTTTTGTTGGGGGGTCTAATGAAAAACTGTTTTTT. Encoded protein: CASSFVGGSNEKLFF.